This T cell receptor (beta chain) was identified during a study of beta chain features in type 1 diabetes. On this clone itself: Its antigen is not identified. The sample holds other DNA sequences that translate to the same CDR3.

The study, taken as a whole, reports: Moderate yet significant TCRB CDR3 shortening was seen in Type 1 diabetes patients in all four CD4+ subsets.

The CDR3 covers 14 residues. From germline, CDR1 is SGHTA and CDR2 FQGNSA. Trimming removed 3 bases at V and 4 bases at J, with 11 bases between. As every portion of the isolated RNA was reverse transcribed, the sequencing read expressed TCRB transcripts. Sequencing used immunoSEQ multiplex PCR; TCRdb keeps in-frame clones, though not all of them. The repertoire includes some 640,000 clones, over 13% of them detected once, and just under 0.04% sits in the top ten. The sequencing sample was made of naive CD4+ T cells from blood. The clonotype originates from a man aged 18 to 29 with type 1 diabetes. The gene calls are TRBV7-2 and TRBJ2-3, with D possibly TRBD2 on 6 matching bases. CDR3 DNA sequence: TGTGCCAGCAGCTTCGGAGGGAGAGCAGATACGCAGTATTTT. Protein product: CASSFGGRADTQYF.